This T cell receptor beta chain was retrieved from a study of radiotherapy plus CTLA-4 blockade in lung cancer. Study-level results: Early blood T cell clone changes and increased post-radiation serum interferon-beta were reportedly the strongest response predictors.

On this clone: The target antigen is unknown.

Germline values: CDR1 LNHNV, CDR2 YYDKDF (reference sequence). This CDR3 comprises 16 residues. The ends lost 3 bases at V and 4 bases at J; junction bases unmatched: 10. Sequencing was performed with immunoSEQ multiplex PCR; in TCRdb, only in-frame clones are kept and a portion is missing. The repertoire holds tens of thousands of clones, 65% to 80% seen once, with 3% to 4% in the top ten. The material was peripheral blood, obtained from a patient treated with radiotherapy plus ipilimumab. This TCR was recovered from a human donor with non-small cell lung cancer who had a partial response to radiotherapy plus ipilimumab. V is TRBV15 and J is TRBJ1-2, with 8 bases aligning to TRBD1. CDR3 amino acids: CATSRDRASSTYGYTF. The CDR3 nucleotides are TGTGCCACCAGCAGGGACAGGGCATCGTCTACCTATGGCTACACCTTC.